These 10 T cell receptor beta chains were sequenced from one sample in a study of shared clonotypes between healthy human individuals. CD45RO negativity and positive selection for CCR7 defined naive CD8 cells, a population that excluded terminally differentiated effector memory CD45RA+ cells. TCRdb's copy holds only in-frame clones and misses some; the assay was immunoSEQ multiplex PCR. The table records about 2 million clones, about 95% of them present only once. The sequenced material came from naive CD8+ T cells sorted from blood. The receptors stem from a man between 18 and 29 years old in good health.

The rearrangement uses TRBV11-2 and TRBJ2-7, with 7 bases matching TRBD1. There are 15 residues in the CDR3. J was trimmed by 4 bases and V by 0 bases; bases with no gene match: 6. Germline V gene lookup returns CDR1 SGHAT and CDR2 FQNNGV. CDR3: CASSLELTGIYEQYF. In DNA, the CDR3 is TGTGCCAGCAGCTTAGAACTGACAGGGATATACGAGCAGTACTTC.

The V and J genes are TRBV5-1 and TRBJ1-3; D is possibly TRBD1 (6 bases). This CDR3 has 14 amino acids. Trimming pared 4 bases from V and 0 bases from J, leaving 8 bases between. Looked up from germline, CDR1 is SGHRS and CDR2 is YFSETQ. CDR3 nucleotide sequence: TGCGCCAGCAGCAGGGACAACTCTGGAAACACCATATATTTT. It translates to CASSRDNSGNTIYF.

The chain carries TRBV4-1 and TRBJ2-1; D might be TRBD1 (6 bases). Between the trimmed V and J ends, which lost 0 bases and 0 bases, there was a span of 12 bases. The length of the CDR3 is 17 residues. From germline, CDR1 is MGHRA and CDR2 YSYEKL. DNA for the CDR3: TGCGCCAGCAGCCAAGATGAAGAGACAGGCTCCTACAATGAGCAGTTCTTC. Its translation: CASSQDEETGSYNEQFF.

This sequence joins TRBV6-5 and TRBJ2-3; 8 bases agree with TRBD1. With 2 bases clipped from V and 0 bases from J, the junction kept 4 bases outside the gene matches. Germline V gene lookup returns CDR1 MNHEY and CDR2 SVGAGI. This CDR3 has 16 amino acids. The CDR3 spells CASSYDRDRSTDTQYF. In DNA form, the CDR3 reads TGTGCCAGCAGTTACGATCGGGACAGGAGCACAGATACGCAGTATTTT.

V and J are TRBV5-4 and TRBJ2-7; the match to TRBD2 covers 12 bases. This CDR3 region has 16 residues. Germline V gives CDR1 SGHNT, CDR2 YYREEE (reference sequence). V was pared by 4 bases and J by 3 bases, with 8 bases of the junction left unmatched. CDR3: CASSVTSGGTSYEQYF. As DNA, the CDR3 is TGTGCCAGCAGCGTAACTAGCGGGGGGACCAGCTACGAGCAGTACTTC.

The V gene is TRBV28, the J gene TRBJ2-3; 7 nucleotides align to TRBD2. CDR3 length equals 15 residues. The germline V gene encodes CDR1 MDHEN and CDR2 SYDVKM. J was trimmed by 1 base and V by 7 bases; bases with no gene match: 8. The CDR3 DNA reads as TGTGCCAGCACCCCGGGGAGCGGGGGCACAGATACGCAGTATTTT. Protein product: CASTPGSGGTDTQYF.

This chain connects TRBV11-1 to TRBJ2-5; the D gene could be TRBD1 or TRBD2 (5 bases each). Germline values: CDR1 SGHAT, CDR2 FQDESV (reference sequence). Trimming stripped 2 bases from V and 5 bases from J, with 18 bases between. The CDR3 has 16 amino acids. CDR3: CASSLLGDANVETQYF. The CDR3 DNA is TGTGCCAGCAGCTTATTGGGGGACGCAAATGTCGAGACCCAGTACTTC. The full variable domain, its missing parts supplied by reference TRBV11-1 and TRBJ2-5, is EAEVAQSPRYKITEKSQAVAFWCDPISGHATLYWYRQILGQGPELLVQFQDESVVDDSQLPKDRFSAERLKGVDSTLKIQPAELGDSAMYLCASSLLGDANVETQYFGPGTRLLVL.

The gene calls are TRBV29-1 and TRBJ2-7; D might be TRBD1 or TRBD2, each matching 5 bases. V gave up 1 base and J gave up 2 bases, with 12 bases separating them. In germline, CDR1 is SQVTM, CDR2 ANQGSEA. The CDR3 has 14 residues. The CDR3 DNA reads as TGCAGCGTTGAAGGGGGGTACTCAACCTACGAGCAGTACTTC. Translating gives CSVEGGYSTYEQYF.

The rearrangement links TRBV2 to TRBJ2-3; 12 bases are a match to TRBD2. The V gene end was trimmed by 2 bases and the J gene end by 4 bases; junction bases not matched to a gene: 7. Germline loops: CDR1 SNHLY, CDR2 FYNNEI. The CDR3 sequence is 17 residues long. The CDR3 DNA reads TGTGCCAGCAGTGAAAGGGTACCTAGCGGGAGGGCAGATACGCAGTATTTT. The encoded protein is CASSERVPSGRADTQYF.

J is TRBJ2-7 and V is TRBV9, with no clear D. CDR1 and CDR2 (germline): SGDLS, YYNGEE. CDR3 length: 14 residues. V gave up 4 bases and J gave up 5 bases, with 16 bases separating them. The CDR3 sequence: CASSPPGLKNEQYF. The CDR3 DNA is TGTGCCAGCAGCCCCCCGGGTCTTAAAAACGAGCAGTACTTC.